The 22 T cell receptor beta chains listed next were all sequenced from one sample in a study of cytomegalovirus exposure and HLA in healthy donors. Here immunoSEQ multiplex PCR was the method, and the copy in TCRdb shows in-frame clones only, minus some. This table holds 100,000 to 150,000 clones, about 89% found once. The sample comprised PBMCs. The receptor set was obtained from a woman younger than 35 in good health and CMV-seronegative.

The chain uses TRBV19 and TRBJ2-1; D is ambiguous. Germline values: CDR1 LNHDA, CDR2 SQIVND (reference sequence). V was trimmed by 3 bases and J by 7 bases, leaving 10 bases between them. The CDR3 runs 13 residues. The CDR3 region has the DNA TGTGCCAGTAGTATTAGTAGAAGAAATGAGCAGTTCTTC. The encoded protein is CASSISRRNEQFF.

The V and J genes are TRBV5-1 and TRBJ2-1; no definite D call. V was pared by 1 base and J by 5 bases, with 7 bases between. Germline V lookup: CDR1 SGHRS, CDR2 YFSETQ. This CDR3 comprises 13 residues. The CDR3 loop is CASSLRRDNEQFF. The CDR3 coding sequence is TGCGCCAGCAGCTTGCGCCGGGACAATGAGCAGTTCTTC.

The rearrangement joins TRBV6-1 to TRBJ2-2; 10 nucleotides match TRBD1. The ends lost 9 bases at V and 1 base at J; junction bases unmatched: 5. Per the germline V gene, CDR1 is MNHNS and CDR2 is SASEGT. CDR3 size: 15 residues. CDR3 sequence: CASRDRGLNTGELFF. The DNA of the CDR3 is TGTGCCAGTAGGGACAGGGGCTTGAACACCGGGGAGCTGTTTTTT.

The chain carries TRBV5-6 and TRBJ1-2; TRBD1 agrees at 7 bases. V trimming: 0 bases; J trimming: 4 bases; junction bases outside the gene matches: 3. CDR3 length equals 14 residues. The germline gives CDR1 SGHDT, CDR2 YYEEEE. The CDR3 bases are TGTGCCAGCAGCTTGGGTGGACAGGTCTATGGCTACACCTTC. Its translation is CASSLGGQVYGYTF.

The chain links TRBV10-3 to TRBJ1-2, with D maybe TRBD1 (5 bases). Trimming took off 2 bases at V and 6 bases at J, with 13 bases between the two ends. The CDR3 covers 14 residues. CDR1 is ENHRY, CDR2 SYGVKD, per germline. CDR3 coding DNA: TGTGCCATCAGTGAGCTAACCGCAGGGAATGGCTACACCTTC. As protein: CAISELTAGNGYTF.

This clone has a single count. The chain carries TRBV5-4 and TRBJ2-5; D may be TRBD2 (5 bases). This CDR3 region has 16 residues. The germline V gene has CDR1 SGHNT and CDR2 YYREEE (reference sequence). V gave up 0 bases and J gave up 1 base, with 13 bases separating them. This chain's CDR3 is CASSLAPGGLQETQYF. CDR3 in DNA: TGTGCCAGCAGCTTGGCCCCGGGCGGACTCCAAGAGACCCAGTACTTC.

V gene TRBV5-1 combines with J gene TRBJ2-1, with a tentative D call TRBD1 (6 bases). V was clipped by 0 bases and J by 2 bases, with 9 bases between them. The CDR3 consists of 15 residues. Looked up from germline, CDR1 is SGHRS and CDR2 is YFSETQ. CDR3 nucleotides: TGCGCCAGCAGCTTGGCAGGGGATGCCTACAATGAGCAGTTCTTC. Its translation: CASSLAGDAYNEQFF.

V usage is TRBV5-1 and J usage is TRBJ2-5; D is uncertain. V was clipped by 4 bases and J by 7 bases, with 14 bases between them. Germline CDR1 is SGHRS and CDR2 is YFSETQ. The CDR3 sequence is 13 residues long. CDR3 residues: CASSPPDRGTQYF. DNA of the CDR3: TGCGCCAGCAGCCCCCCGGATCGAGGGACCCAGTACTTC.

The chain joins TRBV11-2 to TRBJ2-7, with a weak D call TRBD1 (7 bases). The germline V gene has CDR1 SGHAT and CDR2 FQNNGV. Trimming removed 5 bases at V and 2 bases at J, with 13 bases between. CDR3 length equals 14 residues. The CDR3 sequence is CASSRGGGAYEQYF. The CDR3 nucleotides read TGTGCCAGCAGCCGAGGGGGCGGGGCCTACGAGCAGTACTTC.

The chain is built from TRBV5-8 and TRBJ1-2, with TRBD1 matching over 10 bases. The length of the CDR3 is 18 residues. From germline, CDR1 is SGHTS and CDR2 YDEGEE. V lost 2 bases to trimming and J lost 4 bases; unmatched junction nucleotides: 14. The DNA of the CDR3 is TGTGCCAGCAGCTTCCATATTCGCGGGACAGGGGACCTCTATGGCTACACCTTC. Its protein is CASSFHIRGTGDLYGYTF.

The chain links TRBV10-3 to TRBJ2-2; 7 bases are a match to TRBD2. CDR3 length equals 16 residues. CDR1 is ENHRY, CDR2 SYGVKD, per germline. Germline trimming cut 6 bases from V and 3 bases from J; bases unmatched to any gene: 10. The CDR3 loop reads CAISPRTSGYTGELFF. The CDR3 nucleotides are TGTGCCATCAGCCCCCGGACTAGTGGGTACACCGGGGAGCTGTTTTTT.

The CDR3 loop reads CASSEARQVAGGLYEQYF. For the CDR3, the DNA is TGTGCCAGCAGTGAAGCTCGACAGGTAGCGGGAGGACTCTACGAGCAGTACTTC. The chain employs TRBV6-1 and TRBJ2-7, with TRBD2 identical over 10 bases. The CDR3 contains 18 residues. V lost 0 bases, J lost 3 bases, and 11 bases stayed unmatched. Germline loops: CDR1 MNHNS, CDR2 SASEGT.

The chain combines TRBV6-5 with TRBJ2-7; TRBD2 matches 7 bases. The CDR3 sequence is 15 residues long. Losses at the gene ends were 5 bases for V and 0 bases for J; bases not matched to a gene: 7. The germline gives CDR1 MNHEY, CDR2 SVGAGI. The CDR3 reads CASSPSWDYSYEQYF. The CDR3 DNA follows: TGTGCCAGCAGTCCCTCCTGGGACTACTCCTACGAGCAGTACTTC.

V is TRBV10-1 and J is TRBJ1-5, with 7 positions matching TRBD1. V was pared by 6 bases and J by 11 bases, with 7 bases of the junction left unmatched. Per germline, CDR1 WNHNN and CDR2 SYGVQD (reference sequence). The CDR3 spans 12 residues. The CDR3 spells CASSPDRVTQHF. For the CDR3, the DNA is TGCGCCAGCAGCCCTGACAGGGTGACCCAGCATTTT.

The chain uses TRBV11-2 and TRBJ2-5, with TRBD2 matching over 9 bases. The CDR3 extends over 15 amino acids. Germline lookup yields CDR1 SGHAT and CDR2 FQNNGV. The ends lost 5 bases at V and 4 bases at J; junction bases unmatched: 8. The CDR3 bases are TGTGCCAGCAGCCCCGGGGCGGGAGGGGGAGAGACCCAGTACTTC. Protein product: CASSPGAGGGETQYF.

The gene calls are TRBV27 and TRBJ2-7, with 11 bases identical to TRBD2. V dropped 3 bases and J dropped 2; count of bases not matched to a gene: 15. The CDR3 totals 19 residues. CDR1 and CDR2 (germline): MNHEY, SMNVEV (reference sequence). In nucleotides, the CDR3 is TGTGCCAGCAGTTTCTTTAGCGGGAGGGTCGGAAAGGGGCCCTACGAGCAGTACTTC. It yields the protein CASSFFSGRVGKGPYEQYF.

This clone was counted a few times. The chain is built from TRBV27 and TRBJ2-7; D may be TRBD2 (5 bases). The V end lost 2 bases, the J end lost 5 bases, and 13 bases lay between the germline ends. CDR3 length: 14 amino acids. The germline V gene encodes CDR1 MNHEY and CDR2 SMNVEV (reference sequence). The CDR3 protein is CASSLGRGNHEQYF. In nucleotides, the CDR3 is TGTGCCAGCAGTTTAGGACGAGGGAACCACGAGCAGTACTTC.

In its sample, this clone was seen once. The genes are TRBV30 and TRBJ1-1; possibly TRBD1 for D (5 bases). V dropped 3 bases and J dropped 7 bases, with 15 bases sitting between them. Germline CDR1 is GTSNPN and CDR2 is SVGIG (reference sequence). The CDR3 totals 13 residues. The CDR3 nucleotides are TGTGCCTGGAGCAGGGCCCTGACGGATGAAGCTTTCTTT. Translated: CAWSRALTDEAFF.

The V call is TRBV6-1, the J call TRBJ1-2; possible D gene TRBD1, 6 bases. Between the trimmed V and J ends, which lost 5 bases and 4 bases, there was a span of 14 bases. In germline, CDR1 is MNHNS, CDR2 SASEGT. The CDR3 covers 14 residues. This CDR3 reads CASSRRTEPYGYTF. The CDR3 nucleotides read TGTGCCAGCAGTAGACGGACAGAACCCTATGGCTACACCTTC.

The chain joins TRBV6-1 to TRBJ1-2; D unclear. The CDR3 extends over 12 amino acids. CDR1 is MNHNS and CDR2 is SASEGT in the germline V gene. V dropped 2 bases and J dropped 12 bases, with 13 bases sitting between them. CDR3: CASSEPTSYHTF. Written as DNA, the CDR3 is TGTGCCAGCAGTGAACCCACGAGTTACCACACCTTC.

The J gene is TRBJ2-7, the V gene TRBV5-6; D gene uncertain. V was shortened by 1 base and J by 2 bases, with 4 bases between the two germline ends. This CDR3 spans 12 amino acids. The V gene's germline CDR1 is SGHDT and CDR2 YYEEEE. The CDR3 region has the DNA TGTGCCAGCAGCTTGTCCGCCTACGAGCAGTACTTC. Translating it yields CASSLSAYEQYF.

Only a few counts were recorded for this clone. The chain joins TRBV6-4 to TRBJ2-2; TRBD1 is a possible D gene (6 bases). Germline CDR1 reads MRHNA; CDR2 reads SNTAGT. CDR3 length equals 14 residues. The V and J ends lost 2 bases and 2 bases respectively, with 6 bases between them. CDR3 amino acids: CASSDGTNTGELFF. The CDR3 region has the DNA TGTGCCAGCAGTGACGGGACAAACACCGGGGAGCTGTTTTTT.